This T cell receptor beta chain was captured by sequencing in a study of post-analysis software for immune sequencing data. As to this clonotype: Its cognate antigen is unknown.

Study-wide results and limits: Five or six TRBV segments, TRBV5-6, TRBV5-1 and TRBV20-1 among them, were found more frequent in patients than controls.

The CDR3 is made up of 14 amino acids. Germline V gene data show CDR1 as SGDLS and CDR2 as YYNGEE. Trimming cost V 0 bases and J 1 base, with 7 bases left between them. Researchers reported that TCR beta cDNA libraries carried unique molecular identifiers. MiXCR, applied by TCRdb to the PCR reads, yields one record per CDR3 protein. The sample records roughly 600,000 distinct CDR3 sequences, 44% being singletons. The chain couples TRBV9 to TRBJ2-5; D call uncertain. Sample: blood. This receptor was identified in a girl aged 10 to 17 with multiple sclerosis. For the CDR3, the DNA is TGTGCCAGCAGCGTAGACGTGAGCCAAGAGACCCAGTACTTC. Residues: CASSVDVSQETQYF.